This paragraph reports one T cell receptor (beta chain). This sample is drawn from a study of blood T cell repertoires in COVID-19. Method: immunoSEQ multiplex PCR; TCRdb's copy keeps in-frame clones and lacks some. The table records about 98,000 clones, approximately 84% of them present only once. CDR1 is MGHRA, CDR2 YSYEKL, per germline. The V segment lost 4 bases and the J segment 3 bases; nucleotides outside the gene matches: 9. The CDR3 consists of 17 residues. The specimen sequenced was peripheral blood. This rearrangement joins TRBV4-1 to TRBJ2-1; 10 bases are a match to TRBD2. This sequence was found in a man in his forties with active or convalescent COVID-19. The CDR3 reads CASSRGGLAGVYNEQFF. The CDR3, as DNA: TGCGCCAGCAGCCGAGGGGGGCTAGCGGGGGTCTACAATGAGCAGTTCTTC.